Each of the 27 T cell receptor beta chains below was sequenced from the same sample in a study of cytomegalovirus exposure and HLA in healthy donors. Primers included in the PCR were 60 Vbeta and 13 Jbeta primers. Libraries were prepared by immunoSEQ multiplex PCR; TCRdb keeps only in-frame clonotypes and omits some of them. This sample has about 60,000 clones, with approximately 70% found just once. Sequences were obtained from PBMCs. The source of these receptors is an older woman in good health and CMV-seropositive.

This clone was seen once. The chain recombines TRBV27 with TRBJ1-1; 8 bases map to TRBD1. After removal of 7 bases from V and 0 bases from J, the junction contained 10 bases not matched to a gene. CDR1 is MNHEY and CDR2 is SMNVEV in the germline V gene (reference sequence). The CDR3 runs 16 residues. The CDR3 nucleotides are TGTGCCAGCACCCCCCGGAGGGACAGGTTGAACACTGAAGCTTTCTTT. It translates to CASTPRRDRLNTEAFF.

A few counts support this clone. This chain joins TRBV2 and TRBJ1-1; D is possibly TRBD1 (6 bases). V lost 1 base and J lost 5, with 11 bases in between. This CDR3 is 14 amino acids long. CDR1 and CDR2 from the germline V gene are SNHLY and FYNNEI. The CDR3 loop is CASSEEAGETEAFF. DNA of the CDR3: TGTGCCAGCAGTGAAGAGGCAGGGGAGACTGAAGCTTTCTTT.

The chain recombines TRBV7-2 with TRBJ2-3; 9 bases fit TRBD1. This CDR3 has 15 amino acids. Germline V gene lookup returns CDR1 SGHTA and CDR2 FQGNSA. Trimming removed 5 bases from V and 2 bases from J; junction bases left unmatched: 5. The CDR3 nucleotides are TGTGCCAGCAGCCCCGGGACAGGGTACACAGATACGCAGTATTTT. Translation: CASSPGTGYTDTQYF.

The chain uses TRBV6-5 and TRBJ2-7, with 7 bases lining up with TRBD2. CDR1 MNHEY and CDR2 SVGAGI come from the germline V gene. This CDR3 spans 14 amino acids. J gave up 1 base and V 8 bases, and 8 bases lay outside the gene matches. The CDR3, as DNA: TGTGCCAGCTCCCTCAGCGGGGCTTCCTACGAGCAGTACTTC. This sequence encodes CASSLSGASYEQYF.

The CDR3 coding sequence is TGTGCCACCAGCAGAGCGACGGGGAACTATGGCTACACCTTC. This encodes CATSRATGNYGYTF. The V gene is TRBV15, the J gene TRBJ1-2, with unresolved D. This CDR3 region has 14 residues. Deletions cut 1 base from V and 2 bases from J, with 8 bases between. Per germline, CDR1 LNHNV and CDR2 YYDKDF (reference sequence). The full variable domain, with the rest looked up from reference TRBV15 and TRBJ1-2, is DAMVIQNPRYQVTQFGKPVTLSCSQTLNHNVMYWYQQKSSQAPKLLFHYYDKDFNNEADTPDNFQSRRPNTSFCFLDIRSPGLGDTAMYLCATSRATGNYGYTFGSGTRLTVV.

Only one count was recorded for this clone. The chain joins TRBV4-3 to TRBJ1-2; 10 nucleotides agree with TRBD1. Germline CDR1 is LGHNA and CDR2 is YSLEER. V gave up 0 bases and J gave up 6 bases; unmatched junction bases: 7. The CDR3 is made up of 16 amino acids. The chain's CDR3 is CASSQEPRQGANGYTF. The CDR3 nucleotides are TGCGCCAGCAGCCAAGAACCAAGACAGGGGGCAAATGGCTACACCTTC.

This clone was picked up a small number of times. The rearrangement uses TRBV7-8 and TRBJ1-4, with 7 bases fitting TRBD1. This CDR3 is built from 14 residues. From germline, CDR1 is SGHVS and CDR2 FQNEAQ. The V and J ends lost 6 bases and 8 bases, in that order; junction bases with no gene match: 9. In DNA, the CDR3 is TGTGCCAGCAGGCGCCGGGACAGCGCCGAAAAACTGTTTTTT. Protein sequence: CASRRRDSAEKLFF.

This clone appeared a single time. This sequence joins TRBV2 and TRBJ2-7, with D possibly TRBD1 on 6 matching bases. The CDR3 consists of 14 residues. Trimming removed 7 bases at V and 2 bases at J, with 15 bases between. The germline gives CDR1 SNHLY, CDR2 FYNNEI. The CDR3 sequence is CASNREPGTYEQYF. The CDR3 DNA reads TGTGCCAGCAACAGGGAGCCGGGGACCTACGAGCAGTACTTC.

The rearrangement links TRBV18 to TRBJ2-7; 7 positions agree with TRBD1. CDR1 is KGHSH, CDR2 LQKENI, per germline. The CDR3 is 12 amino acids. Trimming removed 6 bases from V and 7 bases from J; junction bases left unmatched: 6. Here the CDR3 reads CASSPTGEEQYF. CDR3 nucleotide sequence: TGTGCCAGCTCTCCTACAGGGGAAGAGCAGTACTTC.

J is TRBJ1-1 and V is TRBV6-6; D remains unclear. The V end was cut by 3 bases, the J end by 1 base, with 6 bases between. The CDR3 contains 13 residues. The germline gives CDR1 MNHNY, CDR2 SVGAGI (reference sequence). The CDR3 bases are TGTGCCAGCAGTTATCTTTCGAACACTGAAGCTTTCTTT. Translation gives CASSYLSNTEAFF.

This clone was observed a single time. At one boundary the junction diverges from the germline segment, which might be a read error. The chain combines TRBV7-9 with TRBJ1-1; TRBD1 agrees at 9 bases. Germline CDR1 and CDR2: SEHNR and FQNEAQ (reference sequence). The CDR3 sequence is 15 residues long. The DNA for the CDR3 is TGTTCCAGCAGCACGACGGGACAGGGGAACACTGAAGCTTTCTTT. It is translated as CSSSTTGQGNTEAFF.

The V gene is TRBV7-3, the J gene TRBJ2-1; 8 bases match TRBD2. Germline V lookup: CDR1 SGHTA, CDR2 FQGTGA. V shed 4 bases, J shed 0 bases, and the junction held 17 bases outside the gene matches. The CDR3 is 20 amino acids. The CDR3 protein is CASSSLTLAGWPSSYNEQFF. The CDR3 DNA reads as TGTGCCAGCAGCTCCCTGACCCTAGCGGGCTGGCCGAGCTCCTACAATGAGCAGTTCTTC.

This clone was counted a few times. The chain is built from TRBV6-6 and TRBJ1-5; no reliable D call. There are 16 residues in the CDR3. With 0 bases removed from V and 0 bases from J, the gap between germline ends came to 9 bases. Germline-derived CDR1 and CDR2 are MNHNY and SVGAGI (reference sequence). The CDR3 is CASSYSREHSNQPQHF. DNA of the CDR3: TGTGCCAGCAGTTACTCCCGGGAGCATAGCAATCAGCCCCAGCATTTT.

The CDR3, as DNA: TGTGCCAGCAGCCTGGGACTAGCGGGGGGACAAGAGACCCAGTACTTC. Protein sequence: CASSLGLAGGQETQYF. The rearrangement links TRBV6-6 to TRBJ2-5; 15 bases are shared with TRBD2. V lost 6 bases, J lost 2 bases, and 4 bases stayed unmatched. CDR3 length: 16 residues. Germline V gene data show CDR1 as MNHNY and CDR2 as SVGAGI (reference sequence).

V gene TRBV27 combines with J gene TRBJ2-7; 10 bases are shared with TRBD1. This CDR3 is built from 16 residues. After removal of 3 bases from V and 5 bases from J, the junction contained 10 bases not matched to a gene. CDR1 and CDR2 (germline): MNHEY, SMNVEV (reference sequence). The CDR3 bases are TGTGCCAGCAGTTTCGAAATTTCCGGGACAGGGGACGAGCAGTACTTC. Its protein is CASSFEISGTGDEQYF.

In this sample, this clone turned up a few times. The CDR3 DNA reads TGTGCCAGCAGCGATAGACACGGGACAGGGTTTGAAAAACTGTTTTTT. Protein product: CASSDRHGTGFEKLFF. The chain combines TRBV11-2 with TRBJ1-4, with TRBD1 matching 9 bases. CDR1 and CDR2 from the germline V gene are SGHAT and FQNNGV. The CDR3 has 16 amino acids. J gave up 7 bases and V 5 bases, and 11 bases lay outside the gene matches.

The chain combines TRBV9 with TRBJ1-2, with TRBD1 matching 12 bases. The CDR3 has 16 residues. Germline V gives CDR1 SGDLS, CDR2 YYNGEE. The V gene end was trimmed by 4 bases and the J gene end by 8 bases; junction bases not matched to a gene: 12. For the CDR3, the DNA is TGTGCCAGCAGCCTCAGTGGGACAGGGGGCGCAGAGGGCTACACCTTC. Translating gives CASSLSGTGGAEGYTF.

CDR3 coding DNA: TGTGCCAGCAGCTTCTCTCAGGGCACTGAAGCTTTCTTT. Protein product: CASSFSQGTEAFF. V gene TRBV7-3 combines with J gene TRBJ1-1; a weak D match, TRBD1 (5 bases). The CDR3 contains 13 residues. Germline V CDR1 and CDR2: SGHTA, FQGTGA. V was cut by 3 bases and J by 4 bases, with 9 bases left in between.

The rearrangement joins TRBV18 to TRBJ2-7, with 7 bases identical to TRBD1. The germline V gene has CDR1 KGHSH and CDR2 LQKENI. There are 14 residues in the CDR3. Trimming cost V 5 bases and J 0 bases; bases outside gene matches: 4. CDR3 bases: TGTGCCAGCTCAAGGGACAGCCTCTCCTACGAGCAGTACTTC. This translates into CASSRDSLSYEQYF.

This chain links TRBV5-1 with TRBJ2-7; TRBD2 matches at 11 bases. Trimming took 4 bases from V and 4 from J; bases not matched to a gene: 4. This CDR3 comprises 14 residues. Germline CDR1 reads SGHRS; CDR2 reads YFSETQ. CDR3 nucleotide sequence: TGCGCCAGCAGCGGGACTAGCGGTGTATACGAGCAGTACTTC. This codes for CASSGTSGVYEQYF.

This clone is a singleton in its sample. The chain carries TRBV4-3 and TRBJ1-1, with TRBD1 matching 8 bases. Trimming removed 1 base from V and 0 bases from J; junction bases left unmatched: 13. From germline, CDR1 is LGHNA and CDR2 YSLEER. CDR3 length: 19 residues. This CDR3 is CASSQVPGTGHLMNTEAFF. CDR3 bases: TGCGCCAGCAGCCAAGTCCCCGGGACAGGTCATCTTATGAACACTGAAGCTTTCTTT.

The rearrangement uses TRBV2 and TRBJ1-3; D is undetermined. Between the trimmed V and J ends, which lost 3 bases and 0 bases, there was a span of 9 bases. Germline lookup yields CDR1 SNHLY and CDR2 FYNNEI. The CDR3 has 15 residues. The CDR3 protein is CASSELGSSGNTIYF. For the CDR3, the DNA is TGTGCCAGCAGTGAGCTGGGCAGCTCTGGAAACACCATATATTTT.

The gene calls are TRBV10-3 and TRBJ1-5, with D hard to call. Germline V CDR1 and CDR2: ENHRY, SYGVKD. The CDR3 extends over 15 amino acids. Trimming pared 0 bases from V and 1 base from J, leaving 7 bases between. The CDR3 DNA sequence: TGTGCCATCAGTGAGTCAGAGCGCAGCAATCAGCCCCAGCATTTT. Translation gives CAISESERSNQPQHF.

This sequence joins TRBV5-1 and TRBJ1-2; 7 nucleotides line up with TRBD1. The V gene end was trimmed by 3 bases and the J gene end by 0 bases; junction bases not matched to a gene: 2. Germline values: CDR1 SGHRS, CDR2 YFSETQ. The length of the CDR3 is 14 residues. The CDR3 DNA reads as TGCGCCAGCAGCTCCGGGACAGCTAACTATGGCTACACCTTC. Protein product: CASSSGTANYGYTF.

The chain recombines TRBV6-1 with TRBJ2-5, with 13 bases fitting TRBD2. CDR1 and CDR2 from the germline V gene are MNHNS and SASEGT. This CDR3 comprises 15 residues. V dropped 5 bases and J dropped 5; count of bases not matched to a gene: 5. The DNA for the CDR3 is TGTGCCAGCAGTCCCGGGACTAGCGGGGCGGAGACCCAGTACTTC. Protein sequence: CASSPGTSGAETQYF.

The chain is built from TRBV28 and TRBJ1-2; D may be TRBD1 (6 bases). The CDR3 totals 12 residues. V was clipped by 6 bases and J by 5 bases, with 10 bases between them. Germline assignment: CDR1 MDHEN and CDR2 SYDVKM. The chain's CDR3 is CASSQGFYGYTF. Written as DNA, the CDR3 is TGTGCCAGCAGCCAGGGGTTTTATGGCTACACCTTC.

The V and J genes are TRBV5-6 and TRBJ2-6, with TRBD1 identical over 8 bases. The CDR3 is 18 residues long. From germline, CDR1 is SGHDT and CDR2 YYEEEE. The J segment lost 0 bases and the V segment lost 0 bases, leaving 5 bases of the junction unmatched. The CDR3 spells CASSLGQGFNSGANVLTF. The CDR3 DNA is TGTGCCAGCAGCTTGGGACAGGGGTTCAACTCTGGGGCCAACGTCCTGACTTTC.